Below, 13 T cell receptor beta chains from the same sample are listed, as sequenced in a study of blood T cell repertoires in COVID-19. Repertoires were generated with immunoSEQ multiplex PCR, while TCRdb's copy carries only in-frame clones and drops some. The table records some 190,000 clones, more than 75% of them present only once. Input material: peripheral blood. Receptors were obtained from a human donor in a cohort sampled during active COVID-19.

The chain is built from TRBV5-6 and TRBJ1-1, with D perhaps TRBD1 (6 bases). V was trimmed by 2 bases and J by 3 bases, leaving 14 bases between them. The length of the CDR3 is 15 residues. Germline CDR1 reads SGHDT; CDR2 reads YYEEEE. CDR3 loop: CASSFLQGFHTEAFF. The CDR3 DNA reads as TGTGCCAGCAGCTTTCTGCAGGGGTTTCACACTGAAGCTTTCTTT.

This chain joins TRBV30 and TRBJ2-2; TRBD1 is a possible D gene (5 bases). The CDR3 length is 14 residues. From germline, CDR1 is GTSNPN and CDR2 SVGIG (reference sequence). Trimming cost V 4 bases and J 8 bases, with 17 bases left between them. CDR3: CAWTPTVHGGELFF. CDR3 sequence (DNA): TGTGCCTGGACCCCGACAGTGCACGGTGGGGAGCTGTTTTTT. The full variable domain, its missing parts supplied by reference TRBV30 and TRBJ2-2, is SQTIHQWPATLVQPVGSPLSLECTVEGTSNPNLYWYRQAAGRGLQLLFYSVGIGQISSEVPQNLSASRPQDRQFILSSKKLLLSDSGFYLCAWTPTVHGGELFFGEGSRLTVL.

V usage is TRBV7-9 and J usage is TRBJ1-2; D uncertain. Germline V gene sequence: CDR1 SEHNR, CDR2 FQNEAQ (reference sequence). The length of the CDR3 is 14 residues. Trimming removed 5 bases at V and 1 base at J, with 11 bases between. CDR3 in amino acids: CASSPFSGNYGYTF. As DNA, the CDR3 is TGTGCCAGCAGCCCATTTTCGGGTAACTATGGCTACACCTTC.

The CDR3 region is CASSSRTGGRSPLHF. Here the CDR3 DNA reads TGTGCCAGCAGCTCCCGGACAGGGGGCCGATCACCCCTCCACTTT. The V and J genes are TRBV7-2 and TRBJ1-6, with 11 bases matching TRBD1. The germline CDR1 and CDR2 sequences are SGHTA and FQGNSA. V lost 4 bases to trimming and J lost 10 bases; unmatched junction nucleotides: 6. This CDR3 contains 15 residues.

Only one count was recorded for this clone. The chain carries TRBV12-3 or TRBV12-4 and TRBJ2-4, with a possible D match to TRBD1 (5 bases). Trimming shortened V by 5 bases and J by 6 bases, and 11 bases separated the two germline ends. The CDR3 has 13 residues. CDR3 loop: CASSALQANIQYF. Written as DNA, the CDR3 is TGTGCCAGCAGTGCCCTACAGGCAAACATTCAGTACTTC.

The V and J genes are TRBV10-3 and TRBJ2-5; D is ambiguous. Germline V gene lookup returns CDR1 ENHRY and CDR2 SYGVKD. V lost 0 bases and J 4 bases, leaving 6 bases between the germline ends. The CDR3 consists of 13 residues. CDR3 in amino acids: CAISESVVETQYF. CDR3 DNA sequence: TGTGCCATCAGTGAGTCAGTAGTAGAGACCCAGTACTTC.

The chain combines TRBV6-6 with TRBJ2-7, with 11 bases fitting TRBD1. Germline CDR1 MNHNY, CDR2 SVGAGI (reference sequence). The CDR3 has 16 residues. V lost 0 bases and J lost 3; bases outside the gene matches: 4. The CDR3 sequence: CASSYSRDRGVYEQYF. The CDR3 DNA reads TGTGCCAGCAGTTACTCGAGGGACAGGGGGGTCTACGAGCAGTACTTC.

This chain uses TRBV5-5 with TRBJ2-7; D is uncertain. The CDR3 is 15 residues long. V was clipped by 0 bases and J by 1 base, with 11 bases between them. Germline lookup yields CDR1 SGHKS and CDR2 YYEKEE (reference sequence). Here the CDR3 DNA reads TGTGCCAGCAGCTTGGCCCTGGCCCTGTCCTACGAGCAGTACTTC. As protein: CASSLALALSYEQYF.

This chain links TRBV6-5 with TRBJ2-7, with D unresolved. Per germline, CDR1 MNHEY and CDR2 SVGAGI. The CDR3 runs 14 residues. The V end was cut by 7 bases, the J end by 2 bases, with 15 bases between. CDR3 nucleotide sequence: TGTGCCAGCATGTCCATCCGTGACACCTACGAGCAGTACTTC. Amino acids: CASMSIRDTYEQYF.

The chain combines TRBV4-1 with TRBJ1-5; D unresolved. The CDR3 consists of 15 residues. V lost 1 base, J lost 4 bases, and 11 bases lay in between. Per the germline V gene, CDR1 is MGHRA and CDR2 is YSYEKL. The CDR3 protein is CASSQVHKTNQPQHF. CDR3 bases: TGCGCCAGCAGCCAAGTGCACAAAACGAATCAGCCCCAGCATTTT.

The chain uses TRBV7-2 and TRBJ2-1; 8 bases fit TRBD2. The CDR3 is 14 residues long. Germline-derived CDR1 and CDR2 are SGHTA and FQGNSA. The trim removed 8 bases at V and 0 bases at J, leaving 3 bases unmatched. CDR3 sequence (DNA): TGTGCCAGCGGACGGGGGGGCTCCTACAATGAGCAGTTCTTC. Its translation is CASGRGGSYNEQFF.

The chain has TRBV9 and TRBJ1-3; possibly TRBD1 for D (6 bases). V lost 0 bases and J lost 2, with 12 bases in between. Looked up from germline, CDR1 is SGDLS and CDR2 is YYNGEE. The CDR3 has 16 residues. This CDR3 is CASSVGGGQAGNTIYF. DNA of the CDR3: TGTGCCAGCAGCGTAGGGGGGGGGCAGGCTGGAAACACCATATATTTT.

Concerning this clone: The germline gene is not matched at one end of the junction; a read error may be the cause. V and J are TRBV6-1 and TRBJ2-1; D remains ambiguous. CDR1 and CDR2 (germline): MNHNS, SASEGT. CDR3 length: 10 residues. CDR3 nucleotides: TGTGCCAGCAGAGAAGATCGGGAGTTCTTC. This codes for CASREDREFF.